Below, 9 T cell receptor beta chains from the same sample are listed, as sequenced in a study of blood T cell repertoires in COVID-19. Sequencing was performed with immunoSEQ multiplex PCR; in TCRdb, only in-frame clones are kept and a portion is missing. The data show approximately 240,000 clones, under 85% seen once. The sequenced sample consisted of peripheral blood. The receptors originated from a woman aged 25-40 years with COVID-19, enrolled during active disease.

The V call is TRBV4-2, the J call TRBJ1-2; weak D call: TRBD1 (5 bases). Trimming took off 0 bases at V and 4 bases at J, with 21 bases between the two ends. The CDR3 sequence is 18 residues long. Germline V CDR1 and CDR2: LGHNA, YNFKEQ. CDR3 nucleotide sequence: TGTGCCAGCAGCCAAGATGGGGCAGCCCGCATCGCGCGCTATGGCTACACCTTC. Translated, it gives CASSQDGAARIARYGYTF.

The V and J genes are TRBV3-1 (or the pseudogene TRBV3-2) and TRBJ1-1; no clear D gene. The CDR3 consists of 14 residues. Germline-derived CDR1 and CDR2 are LGHDT and YNNKEL (reference sequence). V lost 4 bases, J lost 2 bases, and 11 bases lay in between. The CDR3 loop is CASSPLAGNTEAFF. The CDR3 region has the DNA TGTGCCAGCAGCCCTCTGGCGGGAAACACTGAAGCTTTCTTT.

The gene calls are TRBV6-4 and TRBJ2-3; 12 nucleotides match TRBD2. CDR3 length: 15 amino acids. CDR1 is MRHNA, CDR2 SNTAGT, per germline. J lost 6 bases, V lost 3 bases, and 4 bases had no gene match. The chain's CDR3 is CASSELAGGGDTQYF. CDR3 coding DNA: TGTGCCAGCAGTGAACTAGCGGGAGGAGGGGATACGCAGTATTTT.

The genes are TRBV5-6 and TRBJ2-7; 9 bases match TRBD1. Germline V lookup: CDR1 SGHDT, CDR2 YYEEEE. This CDR3 contains 15 residues. V lost 4 bases, J lost 5 bases, and 10 bases stayed unmatched. The chain's CDR3 is CASSPPGQGRHEQYF. CDR3 nucleotides: TGTGCCAGCAGCCCGCCGGGACAGGGCCGGCACGAGCAGTACTTC.

J is TRBJ1-2 and V is TRBV5-1; 9 bases are a match to TRBD1. The CDR3 spans 14 residues. The germline gives CDR1 SGHRS, CDR2 YFSETQ. Trimming took 4 bases from V and 5 from J; bases not matched to a gene: 6. The CDR3 region has the DNA TGCGCCAGCAGCGAGGGACAGGGCGAATATGGCTACACCTTC. Protein product: CASSEGQGEYGYTF.

This clone was picked up a small number of times. The chain has TRBV6-1 and TRBJ2-3; 7 nucleotides agree with TRBD1. CDR3 length: 19 amino acids. Germline V gene sequence: CDR1 MNHNS, CDR2 SASEGT. With 1 base clipped from V and 11 bases from J, the junction kept 24 bases outside the gene matches. For the CDR3, the DNA is TGTGCCAGCAGTGAAGAGTCTTTGTGGGACAGCCGAACAAATTACAAGCAGTATTTT. Translation gives CASSEESLWDSRTNYKQYF.

The chain is built from TRBV5-4 and TRBJ2-1; TRBD2 matches 15 bases. Germline V gives CDR1 SGHNT, CDR2 YYREEE (reference sequence). The CDR3 covers 17 residues. V shed 4 bases, J shed 7 bases, and the junction held 9 bases outside the gene matches. The CDR3 DNA reads as TGTGCCAGCAGCATCGGGACTAGCGGGAGGCGATTAAATGAGCAGTTCTTC. The encoded protein is CASSIGTSGRRLNEQFF.

This clone was picked up one time. The chain employs TRBV27 and TRBJ2-1; perhaps TRBD2 as D (6 bases). This CDR3 is 12 amino acids long. Germline lookup yields CDR1 MNHEY and CDR2 SMNVEV (reference sequence). V was shortened by 5 bases and J by 8 bases, with 10 bases between the two germline ends. CDR3 bases: TGTGCCAGCAGTCAGGGACTCTATGAGCAGTTCTTC. Translating it yields CASSQGLYEQFF.

The chain uses TRBV19 and TRBJ2-6; a possible D gene is TRBD1 (6 bases). This CDR3 region has 16 residues. The germline CDR1 and CDR2 sequences are LNHDA and SQIVND (reference sequence). Trimming removed 4 bases from V and 2 bases from J, with 12 bases in between. CDR3 DNA: TGTGCCAGTAGTACGACAGGCTGGACTGGGGCCAACGTCCTGACTTTC. Translation gives CASSTTGWTGANVLTF.